This T cell receptor beta chain was recorded in a study of beta chain features in type 1 diabetes. In the study overall: Examination spanned around 110,000,000 sorted cells from all samples. Findings and limits, study-wide: Compared to healthy donors, patients appeared to have naive, central memory and Treg TCRB repertoires that were more alike. Type 1 diabetes patients had TCRB CDR3s that were shorter (moderately but significantly so) in all four CD4+ subsets.

CDR1 is LGHNA and CDR2 is YNFKEQ in the germline V gene. V was pared by 1 base and J by 2 bases, with 6 bases of the junction left unmatched. This CDR3 spans 16 amino acids. Expressed TCRB transcripts were sequenced because the entire RNA isolate underwent reverse transcription. Reads from naive, central memory and regulatory T cell samples averaged approximately 3.7 million. The assay was immunoSEQ multiplex PCR, and TCRdb's table has in-frame clones only and misses some. The sample comprises 350,000 to 450,000 clones, 10% to 15% of which are singletons, and around 0.0099% rests with the top ten. This clone was seen a few times. Its target is not known.

Sequenced: naive CD4+ T cells from blood. This chain connects TRBV4-2 to TRBJ2-5; 8 positions match TRBD2. This clonotype originated in a woman under 30 with type 1 diabetes. For the CDR3, the DNA is TGTGCCAGCAGCCAAGCCTTTAGCGGGATACAAGAGACCCAGTACTTC. This gives the protein CASSQAFSGIQETQYF.